Below, 5 T cell receptor beta chains from the same sample are listed, as sequenced in a study of regulatory T cells in long-lasting Graves disease. Time point defined: newly diagnosed GD, antithyroid drugs for less than 3 months. The TCR library used RNA extracted from PBMCs. Construction of the TCR beta libraries employed iRepertoire HTBI primers in conjunction with Arm-PCR of CDR3 regions. One entry per CDR3 protein results from TCRdb running MiXCR on the multiplex PCR reads. The sample lists approximately 490,000 distinct CDR3 sequences; around 15% were seen once. This sample also appeared in a second study, on T cells in Graves' hyperthyroidism and ophthalmopathy.

The sample was peripheral blood mononuclear cells (PBMCs), taken at new diagnosis, from a patient treated with antithyroid drugs. The source is a man aged 35-49 years with Graves disease.

This clonotype was found many times. The CDR3 sequence: CASSTWGQGSNYEQYF. The DNA for the CDR3 is TGTGCCAGCAGCACTTGGGGACAGGGGTCCAACTACGAGCAGTACTTC. The chain couples TRBV28 to TRBJ2-7; 10 positions agree with TRBD1. The CDR3 runs to 16 residues. CDR1 and CDR2 (germline): MDHEN, SYDVKM. The trim removed 6 bases at V and 3 bases at J, leaving 11 bases unmatched.

The table lists this clonotype with many counts. The V call is TRBV10-3, the J call TRBJ2-3, with D unresolved. The length of the CDR3 is 11 residues. The germline V gene has CDR1 ENHRY and CDR2 SYGVKD. Trimming pared 2 bases from V and 9 bases from J, leaving 6 bases between. CDR3 sequence: CAISEGHTQYF. The DNA for the CDR3 is TGTGCCATCAGTGAGGGGCACACGCAGTATTTT.

This clonotype occurred many times. V is TRBV5-1 and J is TRBJ1-2; no firm D call. The germline V and J ends were trimmed by 1 base and 3 bases, with 7 bases remaining between them. The CDR3 has 13 residues. The germline gives CDR1 SGHRS, CDR2 YFSETQ. The CDR3 sequence: CASSLRADYGYTF. The CDR3 coding sequence is TGCGCCAGCAGCTTGAGGGCTGACTATGGCTACACCTTC.

There are many counts of this clonotype. The rearrangement uses TRBV25-1 and TRBJ2-7; TRBD1 is a possible D gene (5 bases). Per the germline V gene, CDR1 is MGHDK and CDR2 is SYGVNS. Trimming left V 5 bases short and J 4 bases short, with 18 bases between. The CDR3 runs to 15 residues. CDR3 nucleotide sequence: TGTGCCAGCAGTCCCTCGGTAGGGGCGCATTACGAGCAGTACTTC. Protein product: CASSPSVGAHYEQYF.

As concerns this clonotype: A much larger clone lies a single base off, so this may be a read error. The chain combines TRBV28 with TRBJ2-3; a weak D match, TRBD2 (6 bases). The germline gives CDR1 MDHEN, CDR2 SYDVKM. The CDR3 spans 17 residues. CDR3 nucleotide sequence: TGTGCCAGCGGTTTGCCGGGAGTATCCTCTAGCACAGATACGCAGTATTTT. Translated: CASGLPGVSSSTDTQYF.